The 26 T cell receptor beta chains below were found in one sample sequenced in a study of beta chain features in type 1 diabetes. The authors reverse transcribed all of the isolated RNA, so sequencing captured expressed TCRB transcripts. The repertoire was sequenced with immunoSEQ multiplex PCR; TCRdb's copy has only in-frame clones and lacks some. The table has hundreds of thousands of clones, about 14% seen once. The sample taken for sequencing was central memory CD4+ T cells from blood. The receptors originated from a man under 40 in good health.

V gene TRBV5-1 combines with J gene TRBJ2-7; 7 positions match TRBD2. Germline V CDR1 and CDR2: SGHRS, YFSETQ. With 0 bases clipped from V and 6 bases from J, the junction kept 6 bases outside the gene matches. The CDR3 sequence is 14 residues long. The CDR3 region has the DNA TGCGCCAGCAGCTTGGAATCGGGAGGCTCCGAGCAGTACGTC. Protein product: CASSLESGGSEQYV.

This clone was detected only a few times. This chain connects TRBV2 to TRBJ2-1; the D gene is possibly TRBD2 (7 bases). Trimming removed 5 bases at V and 0 bases at J, with 11 bases between. The CDR3 is made up of 15 amino acids. Germline CDR1 and CDR2: SNHLY and FYNNEI. DNA for the CDR3: TGTGCCAGCAGTACCCGGGGGGCCTCCTACAATGAGCAGTTCTTC. Translation gives CASSTRGASYNEQFF.

This clone was counted a few times. The chain uses TRBV18 and TRBJ2-3, with no clear D. Trimming removed 4 bases from V and 6 bases from J, with 11 bases in between. Germline V gene sequence: CDR1 KGHSH, CDR2 LQKENI. This CDR3 contains 13 residues. The CDR3: CASSQNGLDTQYF. In DNA form, the CDR3 reads TGTGCCAGCTCACAAAACGGGCTCGATACGCAGTATTTT.

The chain has TRBV21-1 and TRBJ2-1; the table's D gene call, TRBD2, was not cross checked with the DNA. TRBV21-1 counts as a pseudogene. CDR3 length: 14 residues. The CDR3 coding sequence is TGTGCCAGCAGCAAAGATAGCGCCGCGAATGAGCAGTTCTTC. The encoded protein is CASSKDSAANEQFF.

The chain combines TRBV6-1 with TRBJ1-5; no clear D. This CDR3 has 13 residues. The germline V and J ends were trimmed by 1 base and 7 bases, with 8 bases remaining between them. Germline lookup yields CDR1 MNHNS and CDR2 SASEGT. The CDR3 loop reads CASSEVPHQPQHF. The CDR3 DNA sequence: TGTGCCAGCAGTGAAGTGCCGCACCAGCCCCAGCATTTT.

This clone was found a few times. The genes are TRBV6-1 and TRBJ2-7, with TRBD1 matching 10 bases. The CDR3 has 13 residues. Germline-derived CDR1 and CDR2 are MNHNS and SASEGT. The V gene end was trimmed by 10 bases and the J gene end by 4 bases; junction bases not matched to a gene: 7. The CDR3 DNA sequence: TGTGCCACCGGACAGGGGGTCGGGTACGAGCAGTACTTC. Its protein is CATGQGVGYEQYF.

Points on this clone: A read error may produce the germline difference seen at one junction end. The chain employs TRBV7-2 and TRBJ2-7, with 8 positions matching TRBD2. Germline assignment: CDR1 SGHTA and CDR2 FQGNSA. The CDR3 sequence is 11 residues long. The CDR3 nucleotides are TGTGCCAGCGGTGGTAGCGGGATATTTTGTTTC. Translating it yields CASGGSGIFCF.

The V gene is TRBV5-1, the J gene TRBJ2-2; 11 nucleotides match TRBD1. The length of the CDR3 is 16 residues. CDR1 and CDR2 (germline): SGHRS, YFSETQ. V gave up 4 bases and J gave up 4 bases; unmatched junction bases: 6. CDR3 protein: CASSRTGGQGTGELFF. The CDR3 region has the DNA TGCGCCAGCAGCAGGACAGGGGGCCAGGGCACCGGGGAGCTGTTTTTT.

This clone was counted between two and nine times. The chain joins TRBV5-4 to TRBJ1-6; tentatively, D is TRBD1 (5 bases). This CDR3 region has 18 residues. The V end lost 0 bases, the J end lost 0 bases, and 13 bases lay between the germline ends. The germline V gene encodes CDR1 SGHNT and CDR2 YYREEE (reference sequence). The CDR3 loop reads CASSLDRQRSSYNSPLHF. The DNA of the CDR3 is TGTGCCAGCAGCTTGGATCGACAGAGGAGCTCCTATAATTCACCCCTCCACTTT. Using reference TRBV5-4 and TRBJ1-6 for the parts outside the CDR3, the full variable domain is ETGVTQSPTHLIKTRGQQVTLRCSSQSGHNTVSWYQQALGQGPQFIFQYYREEENGRGNFPPRFSGLQFPNYSSELNVNALELDDSALYLCASSLDRQRSSYNSPLHFGNGTRLTVT.

V gene TRBV4-3 combines with J gene TRBJ2-5, with D tentatively TRBD2 (6 bases). Trimming took 1 base from V and 2 from J, leaving 11 bases between them. Per germline, CDR1 LGHNA and CDR2 YSLEER. The CDR3 has 15 amino acids. The DNA for the CDR3 is TGCGCCAGCAGCCAAGGGGCTAGCGCTCAAGAGACCCAGTACTTC. The encoded protein is CASSQGASAQETQYF.

This rearrangement joins TRBV4-1 to TRBJ2-7, with D possibly being TRBD1 (5 bases). This CDR3 has 14 amino acids. Trimming stripped 6 bases from V and 3 bases from J, with 15 bases between. The germline CDR1 and CDR2 sequences are MGHRA and YSYEKL. The CDR3 DNA reads TGCGCCAGCAGTTTCGGACACCTCGGCTACGAGCAGTACTTC. It is translated as CASSFGHLGYEQYF.

CDR3 nucleotides: TGTGCCAGCAGCCCTGCGGGACCCTACGAGCAGTACGTC. Translating it yields CASSPAGPYEQYV. This chain connects TRBV28 to TRBJ2-7; D might be TRBD2 (6 bases). Trimming shortened V by 6 bases and J by 2 bases, and 11 bases separated the two germline ends. Germline CDR1 MDHEN, CDR2 SYDVKM. The CDR3 has 13 amino acids.

This clone has a handful of counts. The V and J genes are TRBV7-9 and TRBJ2-4; 8 bases line up with TRBD1. CDR1 SEHNR and CDR2 FQNEAQ come from the germline V gene (reference sequence). V trimming: 5 bases; J trimming: 16 bases; junction bases outside the gene matches: 7. CDR3 length: 11 amino acids. For the CDR3, the DNA is TGTGCCAGCAGCCTCGGACAGGGCCTCTACTTC. Translating it yields CASSLGQGLYF.

The rearrangement joins TRBV30 to TRBJ1-6; D is ambiguous. CDR1 and CDR2 (germline): GTSNPN, SVGIG (reference sequence). V shed 5 bases and J shed 7 bases, with 9 bases lying between them. The CDR3 is 12 amino acids. CDR3 in amino acids: CAWDVPNSPLHF. The CDR3 DNA follows: TGTGCCTGGGACGTCCCAAATTCACCCCTCCACTTT.

This clone was seen a handful of times. The rearrangement joins TRBV5-4 to TRBJ2-7, with a possible D match to TRBD1 (5 bases). This CDR3 is 14 amino acids long. The ends were cut back, 2 bases at V and 0 bases at J, with 9 bases in the middle. Germline lookup yields CDR1 SGHNT and CDR2 YYREEE (reference sequence). CDR3 DNA sequence: TGTGCCAGCAGCTTTACAGGAAACTCCTACGAGCAGTACTTC. It translates to CASSFTGNSYEQYF. The complete variable domain, with remaining parts taken from reference TRBV5-4 and TRBJ2-7, reads ETGVTQSPTHLIKTRGQQVTLRCSSQSGHNTVSWYQQALGQGPQFIFQYYREEENGRGNFPPRFSGLQFPNYSSELNVNALELDDSALYLCASSFTGNSYEQYFGPGTRLTVT.

The chain is built from TRBV30 and TRBJ2-1, with 8 bases aligning to TRBD1. CDR3 length: 15 residues. Germline CDR1 reads GTSNPN; CDR2 reads SVGIG (reference sequence). The V and J ends lost 1 base and 0 bases, in that order; junction bases with no gene match: 2. The CDR3 loop is CAWSEDRVSYNEQFF. The CDR3, as DNA: TGTGCCTGGAGTGAGGACAGGGTCTCCTACAATGAGCAGTTCTTC.

This clone was counted many times. The chain uses TRBV2 and TRBJ2-1; 11 nucleotides match TRBD1. Looked up from germline, CDR1 is SNHLY and CDR2 is FYNNEI. The CDR3 runs 15 residues. The J segment lost 4 bases and the V segment lost 6 bases, leaving 5 bases of the junction unmatched. CDR3 in amino acids: CASSAGTGGYNEQFF. Here the CDR3 DNA reads TGTGCCAGCAGCGCCGGGACAGGGGGTTACAATGAGCAGTTCTTC.

The chain joins TRBV4-1 to TRBJ2-1; D unclear. CDR3 length: 12 residues. Germline loops: CDR1 MGHRA, CDR2 YSYEKL. The V end lost 0 bases, the J end lost 10 bases, and 7 bases lay between the germline ends. The CDR3 DNA is TGCGCCAGCAGCCAAGATAAGTTGGAGCAGTTCTTC. Its protein product is CASSQDKLEQFF.

The chain couples TRBV19 to TRBJ1-5; tentative D call: TRBD1 (5 bases). CDR1 and CDR2 from the germline V gene are LNHDA and SQIVND (reference sequence). The CDR3 runs 14 residues. Trimming took 4 bases from V and 4 from J, leaving 11 bases between them. The chain's CDR3 is CASSRGRVNQPQHF. The DNA for the CDR3 is TGTGCCAGTAGTAGGGGACGGGTGAATCAGCCCCAGCATTTT.

Many counts were recorded for this clone. This sample also contains other DNA sequences that code for the same CDR3. This rearrangement joins TRBV5-1 to TRBJ2-3, with D hard to call. Between the trimmed V and J ends, which lost 0 bases and 4 bases, there was a span of 6 bases. Germline assignment: CDR1 SGHRS and CDR2 YFSETQ. The CDR3 sequence is 13 residues long. Here the CDR3 reads CASSLDGSDTQYF. The DNA for the CDR3 is TGCGCCAGCAGCTTGGACGGGTCAGATACGCAGTATTTT.

This clone showed up just a few times. This chain joins TRBV25-1 and TRBJ2-2; 8 positions agree with TRBD2. With V trimmed by 4 bases and J by 1 base, 5 bases remained unmatched. This CDR3 has 16 residues. CDR1 MGHDK and CDR2 SYGVNS come from the germline V gene. The CDR3, as DNA: TGTGCCAGCAGTGGGGCTAGCGGGCGGAACACCGGGGAGCTGTTTTTT. Its protein is CASSGASGRNTGELFF.

The chain combines TRBV6-5 with TRBJ1-6; D gene unclear. Per germline, CDR1 MNHEY and CDR2 SVGAGI. V shed 6 bases and J shed 14 bases, with 20 bases lying between them. This CDR3 comprises 14 residues. CDR3 sequence (DNA): TGTGCCAGCAGGAAGGCAGAGACGGTTGCTTCCCTCCACTTT. This encodes CASRKAETVASLHF.

About this clone: The junction differs from germline at one of its ends, possibly a read error. This rearrangement joins TRBV11-2 to TRBJ2-5; D may correspond to TRBD1 or TRBD2 (5 bases each). In germline, CDR1 is SGHAT, CDR2 FQNNGV. CDR3 length equals 14 residues. In nucleotides, the CDR3 is TGCGCCAGCAGCCAAGGCTTGGGGGTGGAGACCCAGTACTTC. It yields the protein CASSQGLGVETQYF.

This clone has a count of ten or more. CDR3 sequence: CASSPGTGPTNGYTF. In DNA, the CDR3 is TGTGCCAGCTCACCCGGGACAGGGCCAACGAATGGCTACACCTTC. The chain has TRBV18 and TRBJ1-2, with TRBD1 matching 9 bases. Unmatched junction bases numbered 8, after V lost 3 bases and J lost 6 bases. The CDR3 sequence is 15 residues long. Germline loops: CDR1 KGHSH, CDR2 LQKENI.

V is TRBV4-1 and J is TRBJ2-1; TRBD2 matches at 7 bases. V dropped 4 bases and J dropped 4; count of bases not matched to a gene: 1. This CDR3 region has 13 residues. CDR1 and CDR2 (germline): MGHRA, YSYEKL. CDR3 amino acids: CASSRDYYNEQFF. CDR3 coding DNA: TGCGCCAGCAGCCGGGACTATTACAATGAGCAGTTCTTC.

The chain combines TRBV27 with TRBJ1-2, with a tentative D call TRBD1 (5 bases). The CDR3 is 13 residues long. The germline V gene has CDR1 MNHEY and CDR2 SMNVEV (reference sequence). The V and J ends lost 6 bases and 8 bases respectively, with 16 bases between them. The CDR3 region has the DNA TGTGCCAGCAGAAGGCTAGGGGATCGCGGCTACACCTTC. Translated, it gives CASRRLGDRGYTF.